This T cell receptor beta chain was identified in a study of metastatic and nonmetastatic thyroid tumors. Overall study: Repertoire comparisons spanned blood and tumor or nodule tissue from malignant and benign thyroid patients.

Findings and caveats of the study: It was reportedly found that TCR beta diversity was significantly higher in malignant thyroid tumors than in benign nodules, a difference seen in both blood and tumor samples.

This clone was seen at least ten times. What it binds is not known. Patients were all untreated before their thyroid surgery. Per the authors' pipeline: Clinicopathological groups supplied CDR3 differences that were used to build a distant-metastasis classifier for papillary thyroid cancer. TCRdb reassembled clones from the PCR reads with MiXCR. The V and J calls reflect TCRdb's pipeline rather than the authors' work. This sample has 25,000 to 40,000 clones, with approximately 20% found just once. Germline assignment: CDR1 MNHEY and CDR2 SVGAGI. The CDR3 has 15 amino acids. Unmatched junction bases numbered 6, after V lost 2 bases and J lost 4 bases.

Sequencing was carried out using blood. The TCR comes from a female donor with papillary thyroid cancer or a benign thyroid nodule (not recorded which). Some clones in this sample may be carry-over from other donors' samples. The V gene is TRBV6-5, the J gene TRBJ1-1; 8 nucleotides match TRBD1. CDR3 in amino acids: CASSYIGQGGTEAFF. CDR3 nucleotide sequence: TGTGCCAGCAGTTACATCGGACAGGGAGGCACTGAAGCTTTCTTT.